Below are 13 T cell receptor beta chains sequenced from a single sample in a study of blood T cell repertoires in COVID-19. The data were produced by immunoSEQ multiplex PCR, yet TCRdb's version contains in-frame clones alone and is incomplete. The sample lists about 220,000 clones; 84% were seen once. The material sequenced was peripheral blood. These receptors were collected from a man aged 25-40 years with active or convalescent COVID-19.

The CDR3 sequence is CASSVYESPDTQYF. CDR3 bases: TGTGCCAGCAGCGTATACGAGTCCCCAGATACGCAGTATTTT. This chain joins TRBV9 and TRBJ2-3; D unresolved. Germline CDR1 reads SGDLS; CDR2 reads YYNGEE. CDR3 length equals 14 residues. The V gene lost 1 base and the J gene lost 4 bases, with 10 bases spanning the gap.

The CDR3 bases are TGTGCCAGCACAGCGGAGTTAATGAACATTCAGTACTTC. Translation: CASTAELMNIQYF. The V and J genes are TRBV28 and TRBJ2-4; a weak D match, TRBD2 (5 bases). Germline-derived CDR1 and CDR2 are MDHEN and SYDVKM. This CDR3 is 13 amino acids long. Trimming took off 7 bases at V and 7 bases at J, with 14 bases between the two ends.

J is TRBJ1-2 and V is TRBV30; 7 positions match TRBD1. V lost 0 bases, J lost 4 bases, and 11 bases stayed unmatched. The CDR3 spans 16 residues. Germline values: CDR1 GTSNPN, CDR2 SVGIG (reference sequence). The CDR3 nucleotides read TGTGCCTGGAGTGTAGACGTGCAGGGGGGTCCCTATGGCTACACCTTC. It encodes CAWSVDVQGGPYGYTF.

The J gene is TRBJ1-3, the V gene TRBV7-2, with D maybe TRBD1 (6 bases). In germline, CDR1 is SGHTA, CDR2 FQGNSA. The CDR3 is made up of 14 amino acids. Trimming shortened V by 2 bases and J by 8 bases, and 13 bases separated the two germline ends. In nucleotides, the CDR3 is TGTGCCAGCAGCTTAAATACAGGGCCGGACACCATATATTTT. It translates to CASSLNTGPDTIYF.

The CDR3 here is CASSGIQGKLEPQHF. CDR3 nucleotides: TGTGCCAGCAGTGGAATACAGGGGAAATTGGAGCCCCAGCATTTT. The rearrangement uses TRBV6-4 and TRBJ1-5; TRBD1 matches at 7 bases. This CDR3 is 15 amino acids long. Per germline, CDR1 MRHNA and CDR2 SNTAGT. The V segment lost 4 bases and the J segment 8 bases; nucleotides outside the gene matches: 11.

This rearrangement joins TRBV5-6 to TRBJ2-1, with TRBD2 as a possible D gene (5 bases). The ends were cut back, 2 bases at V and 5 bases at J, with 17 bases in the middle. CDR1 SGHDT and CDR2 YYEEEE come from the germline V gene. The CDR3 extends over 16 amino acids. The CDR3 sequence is CASSFLNAPGNNEQFF. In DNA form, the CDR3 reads TGTGCCAGCAGCTTTCTCAACGCACCCGGGAACAATGAGCAGTTCTTC.

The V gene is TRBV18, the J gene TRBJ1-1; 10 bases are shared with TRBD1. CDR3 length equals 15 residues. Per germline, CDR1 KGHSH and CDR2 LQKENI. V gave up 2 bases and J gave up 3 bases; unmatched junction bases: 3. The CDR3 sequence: CASSPTGTGDTEAFF. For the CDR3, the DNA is TGTGCCAGCTCACCAACCGGGACAGGGGACACTGAAGCTTTCTTT.

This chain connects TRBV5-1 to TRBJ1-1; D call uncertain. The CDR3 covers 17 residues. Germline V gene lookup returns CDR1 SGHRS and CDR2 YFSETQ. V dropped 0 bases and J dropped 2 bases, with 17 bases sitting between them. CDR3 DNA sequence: TGCGCCAGCAGCTTGGCCGGCGGGTGGAGGGTCAACACTGAAGCTTTCTTT. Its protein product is CASSLAGGWRVNTEAFF.

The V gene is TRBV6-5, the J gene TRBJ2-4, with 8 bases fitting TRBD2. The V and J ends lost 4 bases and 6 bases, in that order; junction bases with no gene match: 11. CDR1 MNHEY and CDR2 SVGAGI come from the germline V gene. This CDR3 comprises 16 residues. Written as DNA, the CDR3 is TGTGCCAGCAGTTCCCCGGGGGGGGGTCCCCTAAACATTCAGTACTTC. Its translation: CASSSPGGGPLNIQYF.

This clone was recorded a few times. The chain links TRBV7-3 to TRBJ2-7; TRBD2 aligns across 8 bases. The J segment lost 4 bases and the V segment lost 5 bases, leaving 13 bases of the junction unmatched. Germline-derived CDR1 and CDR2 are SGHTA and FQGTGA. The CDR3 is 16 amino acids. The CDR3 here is CASSTPGSGIYYEQYF. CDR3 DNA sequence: TGTGCCAGCAGCACCCCGGGTAGCGGGATCTATTACGAGCAGTACTTC. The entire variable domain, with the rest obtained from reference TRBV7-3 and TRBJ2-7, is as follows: GAGVSQTPSNKVTEKGKYVELRCDPISGHTALYWYRQSLGQGPEFLIYFQGTGAADDSGLPNDRFFAVRPEGSVSTLKIQRTERGDSAVYLCASSTPGSGIYYEQYFGPGTRLTVT.

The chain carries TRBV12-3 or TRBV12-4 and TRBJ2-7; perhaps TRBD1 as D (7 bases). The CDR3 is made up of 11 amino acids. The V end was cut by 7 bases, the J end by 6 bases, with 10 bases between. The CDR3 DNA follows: TGTGCCAGCACCCAGGGGGGCGAGCAGTACTTC. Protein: CASTQGGEQYF.

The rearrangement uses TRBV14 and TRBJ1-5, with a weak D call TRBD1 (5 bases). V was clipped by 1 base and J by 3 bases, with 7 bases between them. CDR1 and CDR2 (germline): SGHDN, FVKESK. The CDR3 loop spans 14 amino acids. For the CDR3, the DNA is TGTGCCAGCAGCCAAGCAGGGTTCAATCAGCCCCAGCATTTT. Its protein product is CASSQAGFNQPQHF.

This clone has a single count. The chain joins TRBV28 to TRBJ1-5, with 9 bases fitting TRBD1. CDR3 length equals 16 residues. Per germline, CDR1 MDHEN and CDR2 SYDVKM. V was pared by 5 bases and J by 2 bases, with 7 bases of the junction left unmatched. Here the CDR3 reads CASSTPRTGGNQPQHF. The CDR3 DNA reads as TGTGCCAGCAGTACACCGAGGACAGGGGGCAATCAGCCCCAGCATTTT.